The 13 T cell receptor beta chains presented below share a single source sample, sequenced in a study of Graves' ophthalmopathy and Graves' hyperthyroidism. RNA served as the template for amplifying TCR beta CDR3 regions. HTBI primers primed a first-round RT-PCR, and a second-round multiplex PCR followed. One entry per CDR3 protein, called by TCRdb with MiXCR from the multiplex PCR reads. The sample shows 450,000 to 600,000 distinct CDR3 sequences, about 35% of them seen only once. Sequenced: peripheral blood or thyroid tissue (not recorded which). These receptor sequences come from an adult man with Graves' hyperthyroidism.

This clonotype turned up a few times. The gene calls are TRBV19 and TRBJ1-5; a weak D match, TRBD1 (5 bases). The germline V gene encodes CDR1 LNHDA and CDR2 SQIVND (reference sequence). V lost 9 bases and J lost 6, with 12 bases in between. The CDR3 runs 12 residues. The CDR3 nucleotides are TGTGCCAGCTCAGGGTTTCCTCAGCCCCAGCATTTT. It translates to CASSGFPQPQHF.

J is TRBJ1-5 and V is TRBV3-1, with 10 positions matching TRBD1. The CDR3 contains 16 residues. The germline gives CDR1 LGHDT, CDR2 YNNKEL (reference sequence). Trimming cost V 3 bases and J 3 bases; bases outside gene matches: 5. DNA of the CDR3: TGTGCCAGCAGCCATCACGGGACAGGGGACAATCAGCCCCAGCATTTT. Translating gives CASSHHGTGDNQPQHF.

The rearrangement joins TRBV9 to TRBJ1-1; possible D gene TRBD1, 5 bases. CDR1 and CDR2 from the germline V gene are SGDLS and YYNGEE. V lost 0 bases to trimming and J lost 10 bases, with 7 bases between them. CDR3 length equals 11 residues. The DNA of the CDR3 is TGTGCCAGCAGCGTAGGCGGGGGAGCTTTCTTT. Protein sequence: CASSVGGGAFF.

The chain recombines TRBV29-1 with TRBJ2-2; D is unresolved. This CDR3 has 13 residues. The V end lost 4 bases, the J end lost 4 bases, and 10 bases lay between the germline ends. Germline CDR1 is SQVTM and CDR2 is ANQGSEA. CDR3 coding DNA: TGCAGCGTTGTCCTAAGGGCCACCGGGGAGCTGTTTTTT. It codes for CSVVLRATGELFF.

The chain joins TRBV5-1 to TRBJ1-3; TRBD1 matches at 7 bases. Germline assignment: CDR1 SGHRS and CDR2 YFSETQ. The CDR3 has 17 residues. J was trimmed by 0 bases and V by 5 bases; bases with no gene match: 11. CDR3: CASRSAGQSSSGNTIYF. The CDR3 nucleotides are TGCGCCAGCAGATCCGCGGGACAGTCATCCTCTGGAAACACCATATATTTT.

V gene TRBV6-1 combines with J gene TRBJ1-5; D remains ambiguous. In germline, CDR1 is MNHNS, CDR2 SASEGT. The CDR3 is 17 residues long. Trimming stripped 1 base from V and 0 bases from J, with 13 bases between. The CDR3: CASSEVTRLSSNQPQHF. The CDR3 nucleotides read TGTGCCAGCAGTGAAGTGACGAGGTTATCTAGCAATCAGCCCCAGCATTTT.

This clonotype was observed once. This chain's CDR3 is CASGGTGGYEQYF. The CDR3 coding sequence is TGTGCCAGCGGGGGGACAGGGGGCTACGAGCAGTACTTC. This chain joins TRBV5-8 and TRBJ2-7, with 11 bases matching TRBD1. The junction had 3 bases not matched to a gene; V was cut back by 7 bases and J by 3 bases. Germline CDR1 reads SGHTS; CDR2 reads YDEGEE. The CDR3 runs to 13 residues. The variable domain in full, completed from reference TRBV5-8 and TRBJ2-7, reads EAGVTQSPTHLIKTRGQQATLRCSPISGHTSVYWYQQALGLGLQFLLWYDEGEERNRGNFPPRFSGRQFPNYSSELNVNALELEDSALYLCASGGTGGYEQYFGPGTRLTVT.

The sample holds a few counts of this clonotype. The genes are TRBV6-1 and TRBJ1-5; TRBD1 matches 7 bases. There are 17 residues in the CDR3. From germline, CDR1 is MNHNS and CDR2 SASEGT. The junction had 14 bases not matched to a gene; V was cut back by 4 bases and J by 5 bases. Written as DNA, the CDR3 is TGTGCCAGCAGTGTTACTTCGGACAGGCCTACCTATCAGCCCCAGCATTTT. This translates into CASSVTSDRPTYQPQHF.

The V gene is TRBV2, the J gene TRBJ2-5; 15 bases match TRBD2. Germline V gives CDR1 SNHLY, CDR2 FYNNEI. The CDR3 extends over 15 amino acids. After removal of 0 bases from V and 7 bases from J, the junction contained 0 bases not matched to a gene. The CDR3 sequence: CASSEAGLAGGTQYF. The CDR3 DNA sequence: TGTGCCAGCAGTGAAGCGGGACTAGCGGGGGGGACCCAGTACTTC.

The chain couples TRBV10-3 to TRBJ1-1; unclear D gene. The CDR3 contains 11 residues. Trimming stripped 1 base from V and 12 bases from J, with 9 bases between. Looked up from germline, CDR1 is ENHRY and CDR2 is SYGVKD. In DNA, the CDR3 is TGTGCCATCAGTGAGTGGGGAGATACTTTCTTT. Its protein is CAISEWGDTFF.

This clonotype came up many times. The CDR3 is CASSQGANNSPLHF. The CDR3, as DNA: TGCGCCAGCAGTCAGGGGGCAAACAATTCACCCCTCCACTTT. The chain joins TRBV10-2 to TRBJ1-6; 8 bases are a match to TRBD1. Looked up from germline, CDR1 is WSHSY and CDR2 is SAAADI. Germline trimming cut 5 bases from V and 7 bases from J; bases unmatched to any gene: 4. The CDR3 has 14 residues.

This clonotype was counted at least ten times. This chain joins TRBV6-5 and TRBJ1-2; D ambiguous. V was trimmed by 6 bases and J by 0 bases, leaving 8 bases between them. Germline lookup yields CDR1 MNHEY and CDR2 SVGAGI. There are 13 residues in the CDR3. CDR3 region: CASSRSTNYGYTF. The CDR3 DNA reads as TGTGCCAGCAGCCGCTCAACTAACTATGGCTACACCTTC.

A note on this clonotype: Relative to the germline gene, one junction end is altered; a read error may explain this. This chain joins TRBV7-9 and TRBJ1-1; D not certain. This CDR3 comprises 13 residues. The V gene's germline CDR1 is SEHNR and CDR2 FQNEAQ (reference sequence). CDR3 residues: CASSPLVGTEAFF. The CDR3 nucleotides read TGTGCCAGCAGCCCATTAGTGGGCACTGAAGCCTTCTTT.